The entry that follows covers one TCR beta chain sequence. The antigen remains unidentified. The data belong to a study of cytomegalovirus exposure and HLA in healthy donors. Notes on the study in general: Earlier results showed most TCR beta V segments being productive about 87% or about 30% of the time. Most TCR sequences were uncommon, yet certain public TCRs appeared in many donors. Later analysis reportedly placed an Asian-associated ancestry cluster below the roughly 680-donor mean in N-insertions. The majority of CMV-associated TCR beta chains were reported as apparently HLA-restricted in a later analysis.

The PCR employed 60 Vbeta primers together with 13 Jbeta primers. Using immunoSEQ multiplex PCR, the repertoire was profiled, and TCRdb retains in-frame clones only, with some absent. Recorded here are more than 60,000 clones; the top ten clones represent approximately 16%. Germline values: CDR1 SNHLY, CDR2 FYNNEI. The CDR3 extends over 11 amino acids. After removal of 6 bases from V and 7 bases from J, the junction contained 3 bases not matched to a gene. The TCR comes from a boy between 10 and 17 years old in good health and CMV-seronegative. This chain uses TRBV2 with TRBJ2-7; 7 bases line up with TRBD1. The sample was PBMCs. CDR3 sequence reads: CASRGTVEQYF. The CDR3 region has the DNA TGTGCCAGCAGGGGGACAGTAGAGCAGTACTTC.